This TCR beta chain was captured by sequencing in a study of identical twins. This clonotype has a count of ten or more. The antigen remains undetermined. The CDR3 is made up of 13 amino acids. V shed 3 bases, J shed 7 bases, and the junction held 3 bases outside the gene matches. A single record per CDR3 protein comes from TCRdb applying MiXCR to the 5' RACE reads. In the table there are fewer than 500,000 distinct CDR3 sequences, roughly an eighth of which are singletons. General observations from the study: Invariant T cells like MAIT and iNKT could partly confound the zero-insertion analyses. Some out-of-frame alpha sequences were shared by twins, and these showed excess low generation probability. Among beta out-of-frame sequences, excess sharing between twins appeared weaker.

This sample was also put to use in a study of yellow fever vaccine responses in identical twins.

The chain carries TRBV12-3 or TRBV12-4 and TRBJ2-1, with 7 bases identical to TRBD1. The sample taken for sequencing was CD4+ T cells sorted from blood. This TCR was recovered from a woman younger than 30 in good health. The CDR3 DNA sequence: TGTGCCAGCAGTTTTGGACAGGCAAATGAGCAGTTCTTC. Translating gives CASSFGQANEQFF.